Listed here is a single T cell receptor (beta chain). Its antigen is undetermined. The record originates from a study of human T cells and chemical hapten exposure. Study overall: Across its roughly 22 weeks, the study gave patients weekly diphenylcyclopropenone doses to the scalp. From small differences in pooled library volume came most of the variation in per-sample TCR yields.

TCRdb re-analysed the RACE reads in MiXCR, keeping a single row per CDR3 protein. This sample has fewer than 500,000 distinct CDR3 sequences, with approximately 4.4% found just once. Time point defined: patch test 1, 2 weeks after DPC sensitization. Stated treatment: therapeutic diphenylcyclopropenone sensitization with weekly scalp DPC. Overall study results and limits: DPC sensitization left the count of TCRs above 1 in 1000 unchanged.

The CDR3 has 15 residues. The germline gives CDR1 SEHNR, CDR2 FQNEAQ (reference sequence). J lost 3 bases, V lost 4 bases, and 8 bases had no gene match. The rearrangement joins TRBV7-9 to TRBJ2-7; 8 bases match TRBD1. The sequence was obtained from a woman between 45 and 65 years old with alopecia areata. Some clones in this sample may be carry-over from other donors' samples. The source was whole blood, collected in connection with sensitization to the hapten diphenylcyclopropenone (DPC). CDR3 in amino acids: CASSSTGGMGYEQYF. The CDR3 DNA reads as TGTGCCAGCAGCTCCACAGGGGGTATGGGCTACGAGCAGTACTTC.